This is a list of T cell receptor beta chains from one sample in a study of T cell changes during pregnancy in multiple sclerosis. The protocol was immunoSEQ multiplex PCR, while the TCRdb copy is restricted to in-frame clones and leaves out a portion. The data show 64,000 or so clones, 96% seen once. Sequencing used CD8+ T cells from peripheral blood mononuclear cells, obtained after pregnancy. The receptors were sampled from a female donor with multiple sclerosis, enrolled in a pregnancy study. CDR3s leave out the opening cysteine and the closing phenylalanine or tryptophan. The D gene is left open where the match is weak.

d_call: -; v_call: TRBV6-4; j_call: TRBJ2-1; cdr3_aa: ASSDSSVSVSNEQF
d_call: TRBD2; v_call: TRBV29-1; j_call: TRBJ2-7; cdr3_aa: SVGAGGIDEQY
d_call: TRBD1; v_call: TRBV4-1; j_call: TRBJ2-7; cdr3_aa: ASSGTGDYEQY
d_call: TRBD2; v_call: TRBV9; j_call: TRBJ2-5; cdr3_aa: ASSASGSRFQETQY
d_call: -; v_call: TRBV4-1; j_call: TRBJ1-2; cdr3_aa: ASSPNPGHVPGYT
d_call: -; v_call: TRBV9; j_call: TRBJ2-1; cdr3_aa: ASSVVSSLISYNEQF
d_call: -; v_call: TRBV15; j_call: TRBJ1-1; cdr3_aa: ATSRGMAGGEAF
d_call: -; v_call: TRBV9; j_call: TRBJ1-1; cdr3_aa: ASSGGFMNTEAF
d_call: -; v_call: TRBV7-9; j_call: TRBJ2-7; cdr3_aa: ASSGSSSSTYEQY
d_call: TRBD1; v_call: TRBV28; j_call: TRBJ2-3; cdr3_aa: ASSLVMTGGKTDTQY
d_call: -; v_call: TRBV6-5; j_call: TRBJ1-2; cdr3_aa: ASSYGQGSYGYT
d_call: -; v_call: TRBV5-4; j_call: TRBJ1-2; cdr3_aa: ASSTMGGAGSNYGYT
d_call: TRBD2; v_call: TRBV28; j_call: TRBJ2-7; cdr3_aa: ASTTGGGTHFYEQY
d_call: TRBD2; v_call: TRBV25-1; j_call: TRBJ2-7; cdr3_aa: ASSEGLAYEQY
d_call: -; v_call: TRBV9; j_call: TRBJ1-1; cdr3_aa: ASSAPWAGGTEAF
d_call: TRBD1; v_call: TRBV19; j_call: TRBJ2-7; cdr3_aa: ASSPGTGKLYEQY
d_call: TRBD2; v_call: TRBV9; j_call: TRBJ2-1; cdr3_aa: ASSVGLAGGNEQF
d_call: -; v_call: TRBV4-1; j_call: TRBJ2-7; cdr3_aa: ASSQDRHSYEQY
d_call: -; v_call: TRBV7-9; j_call: TRBJ1-1; cdr3_aa: ASSFSGREAF
d_call: -; v_call: TRBV7-6; j_call: TRBJ1-1; cdr3_aa: ASSADMNTEAF
d_call: TRBD1; v_call: TRBV28; j_call: TRBJ2-1; cdr3_aa: AIRDRGYNEQF
d_call: -; v_call: TRBV5-6; j_call: TRBJ2-7; cdr3_aa: ASSLSAGYEQY
d_call: -; v_call: TRBV27; j_call: TRBJ2-7; cdr3_aa: ASSPDRTYEQY
d_call: TRBD1; v_call: TRBV5-1; j_call: TRBJ2-1; cdr3_aa: ASSFGGTGFSNEQF
d_call: -; v_call: TRBV28; j_call: TRBJ1-1; cdr3_aa: ASSHLVGENTEAF
d_call: -; v_call: TRBV4-1; j_call: TRBJ2-3; cdr3_aa: ASSQVGEDTQY